This TCR beta chain was sequenced in a study of HIV-infected patients and healthy controls. Follow-up blood was drawn about 14 weeks, roughly three months, after antiretroviral therapy began. No cell fractionation was done, so the repertoire covers all unsorted peripheral blood T cells. RNA came from 2.5 to 3 ml of peripheral blood. The CDR3 is 13 residues long. CDR1 and CDR2 from the germline V gene are SEHNR and FQNEAQ (reference sequence). The V end was cut by 1 base, the J end by 3 bases, with 6 bases between. Alpha and beta constant-region primers primed reverse transcription of about 470 ng RNA. Alpha and beta chain libraries were made separately by chain-specific third strand synthesis with multiplexing indices. TCRdb re-derived calls from the 5' RACE reads in MiXCR, one entry per CDR3 protein. The sample consists of about 5,000 distinct CDR3 sequences, roughly 22% of them appearing once. This clonotype was seen many times.

This clonotype was sampled from an adult with HIV infection. The sample here was blood, taken during antiretroviral therapy. The chain joins TRBV7-9 to TRBJ2-5; D unresolved. The CDR3 DNA reads as TGTGCCAGCAGCTTAGTCAGCAAAGAGACCCAGTACTTC. Translating gives CASSLVSKETQYF. The variable domain in full, completed from reference TRBV7-9 and TRBJ2-5, reads DTGVSQNPRHKITKRGQNVTFRCDPISEHNRLYWYRQTLGQGPEFLTYFQNEAQLEKSRLLSDRFSAERPKGSFSTLEIQRTEQGDSAMYLCASSLVSKETQYFGPGTRLLVL.